Detailed here is one TCR beta chain. Its matching antigen is unknown. The data stem from a study of T cell repertoires in cytomegalovirus infection. Study details: Public TCR beta signature analysis indicated the presence of both CMV infection and matching HLA type.

Broader study findings: Across the ex vivo response, the dominant clonotypes were HLA-C-restricted CMV-specific TCR beta clonotypes.

TCRdb passed the reads through MiXCR, listing each CDR3 protein once. The sample shows over 300,000 distinct CDR3 sequences, roughly a sixth of them seen only once. The CDR3 runs to 15 residues. V gave up 6 bases and J gave up 0 bases, with 14 bases separating them. This receptor was obtained from a human donor in good health (CMV status not recorded). Some clones in this sample may be carry-over from other donors' samples. The chain is built from TRBV12-3 or TRBV12-4 and TRBJ2-5; possible D gene TRBD1, 5 bases. Sequencing was done on a sample of PBMCs. The DNA of the CDR3 is TGTGCCAGCAGCCTCTGGGGCCCGTACCAAGAGACCCAGTACTTC. Translation gives CASSLWGPYQETQYF.